Each of the 5 T cell receptor beta chains below was sequenced from the same sample in a study of regulatory T cells in long-lasting Graves disease. Documented time point: persistent/refractory GD, antithyroid drugs over 5 years with positive TRAb. Generation of the TCR library employed RNA extracted from PBMCs. Assembly of TCR beta libraries relied on iRepertoire HTBI primers together with Arm-PCR of CDR3 regions. MiXCR, applied by TCRdb to the multiplex PCR reads, yields one record per CDR3 protein. The data show fewer than 550,000 distinct CDR3 sequences, about a fifth seen once. The material sequenced was peripheral blood mononuclear cells (PBMCs), taken when the disease was refractory, from a patient treated with antithyroid drugs. These receptors were obtained from a female donor with Graves disease.

This clonotype was recorded many times. The chain has TRBV27 and TRBJ2-7; D not certain. V was pared by 0 bases and J by 0 bases, with 9 bases between. Germline values: CDR1 MNHEY, CDR2 SMNVEV (reference sequence). CDR3 length: 15 amino acids. In DNA form, the CDR3 reads TGTGCCAGCAGTTTATCCGTACCGAGCTCCTACGAGCAGTACTTC. Protein product: CASSLSVPSSYEQYF.

This clonotype was detected ten times or more. The V and J genes are TRBV27 and TRBJ1-5; D unclear. V was cut by 5 bases and J by 2 bases, with 10 bases left in between. The CDR3 is 14 residues long. Germline lookup yields CDR1 MNHEY and CDR2 SMNVEV (reference sequence). This CDR3 reads CASSQRGRNQPQHF. CDR3 bases: TGTGCCAGCAGTCAGCGTGGGCGCAATCAGCCCCAGCATTTT.

This clonotype appeared once. DNA of the CDR3: TGCGCCAGCAGCCAAGCAACGCGGGAGCAGGGCGAGCAGTACTTC. This gives the protein CASSQATREQGEQYF. V gene TRBV4-1 combines with J gene TRBJ2-7; 7 bases are shared with TRBD2. Trimming cost V 1 base and J 6 bases; bases outside gene matches: 9. Germline CDR1 reads MGHRA; CDR2 reads YSYEKL. CDR3 size: 15 residues.

This clonotype was detected many times. V is TRBV28 and J is TRBJ1-1, with D perhaps TRBD1 (6 bases). The CDR3 consists of 15 residues. Germline V gives CDR1 MDHEN, CDR2 SYDVKM. The ends were cut back, 5 bases at V and 0 bases at J, with 13 bases in the middle. This chain's CDR3 is CASSTQGRMNTEAFF. The CDR3 DNA is TGTGCCAGCAGTACACAGGGTAGGATGAACACTGAAGCTTTCTTT.

This clonotype came up a few times. J is TRBJ1-1 and V is TRBV9; 7 nucleotides match TRBD1. The CDR3 contains 13 residues. The V gene end was trimmed by 4 bases and the J gene end by 11 bases; junction bases not matched to a gene: 11. CDR1 is SGDLS and CDR2 is YYNGEE in the germline V gene. The CDR3 is CASSLRDSLPAFF. CDR3 coding DNA: TGTGCCAGCAGCCTCAGGGACAGTCTTCCGGCTTTCTTT.